These T cell receptor beta chains were read from a single sample in a study of shared clonotypes between healthy human individuals. The data were produced by immunoSEQ multiplex PCR, yet TCRdb's version contains in-frame clones alone and is incomplete. The sample has 2 million to 2.5 million clones; under 95% are singletons. Sequencing input: naive CD8+ T cells from PBMCs. Receptor source: a man in his late teens or twenties in good health. Some clones in this sample may be carry-over from other donors' samples. Both conserved end residues are part of each CDR3. A D gene is named only where the DNA matches it firmly. Expanded clones are given a class, and other clones once, few, many or no size at all.

TRBV19	14	NA	TRBJ2-7	once	TGTGCCAGTAGTATAGTAGTCAGCTCCTACGAGCAGTACTTC	CASSIVVSSYEQYF
TRBV27	11	NA	TRBJ2-5	NA	TGTGCCAGCAGTCTGGGTACGGCCCAGTACTTC	CASSLGTAQYF
TRBV27	16	NA	TRBJ2-7	NA	TGTGCCAGCAGTGTTTCGCTGGGGACCCTTTTGCACGAGCAGTACTTC	CASSVSLGTLLHEQYF
TRBV5-6	13	NA	TRBJ1-4	NA	TGTGCCAGCCAGGTTCTGGACAATGAAAAACTGTTTTTT	CASQVLDNEKLFF
TRBV7-3	17	NA	TRBJ2-2	NA	TGTGCCAGCAGCTTATCGGAGGGGCACGTTCGTACCGGGGAGCTGTTTTTT	CASSLSEGHVRTGELFF
TRBV28	15	NA	TRBJ2-5	NA	TGTGCCAGCAGCCCCGCGTTAGGAAGCCAAGAGACCCAGTACTTC	CASSPALGSQETQYF
TRBV5-4	14	TRBD1	TRBJ2-5	NA	TGTGCCAGCAGCGGTGGACAGGACGCGGAGACCCAGTACTTC	CASSGGQDAETQYF
TRBV27	16	NA	TRBJ2-3	NA	TGTGCCAGCAGTTCATCACAGGGCCACTACACAGATACGCAGTATTTT	CASSSSQGHYTDTQYF
TRBV7-2	9	NA	TRBJ2-5	NA	TGTGCCAGCCCTTGGGTAGAGTACTTC	CASPWVEYF
TRBV7-9	17	TRBD2	TRBJ2-1	NA	TGTGCCAGCAGCTCACTAGCGGGAGGGGGGCCCTACAATGAGCAGTTCTTC	CASSSLAGGGPYNEQFF
TRBV27	14	NA	TRBJ1-4	NA	TGTGCCAGCAGACTCAGGGCAACTAATGAAAAACTGTTTTTT	CASRLRATNEKLFF
TRBV4-2	16	NA	TRBJ1-3	NA	TGTGCCAGCAGCCAAGCAAGACGGACCTCTGGAAACACCATATATTTT	CASSQARRTSGNTIYF
TRBV20-1	11	NA	TRBJ2-1	NA	TGCAGTGCAAGGACTGATTATGAGCAGTTCTTC	CSARTDYEQFF
TRBV5-1	13	NA	TRBJ2-7	once	TGCGCCAGCAGCTCTCAGGGTCTCTACGAGCAGTACTTC	CASSSQGLYEQYF
TRBV28	14	NA	TRBJ2-1	NA	TGTGCCAGCAGCCCCCGAGGAGCAGACAATGAGCAGTTCTTC	CASSPRGADNEQFF
TRBV9	14	NA	TRBJ1-1	NA	TGTGCCAGCAGCGTAGGTTATATGAACACTGAAGCTTTCTTT	CASSVGYMNTEAFF
TRBV7-6	16	TRBD2	TRBJ2-1	NA	TGTGCCAGCAGCTTAGTTTGGGCGGGAGGGCCGGATGAGCAGTTCTTC	CASSLVWAGGPDEQFF
TRBV11-2	12	TRBD1	TRBJ2-7	NA	TGTGCCAGCAGCCGCGACAGGGTAGGGCAGTACTTC	CASSRDRVGQYF
TRBV27	15	NA	TRBJ2-7	NA	TGTGCCAGCAGACAAACCCGGCCCACTCCGGGGGAGCAGTACTTC	CASRQTRPTPGEQYF
TRBV27	14	NA	TRBJ2-7	few	TGTGCCAGCAGTTTATCGGGACGGGGCTACGAGCAGTACTTC	CASSLSGRGYEQYF
TRBV7-8	15	NA	TRBJ2-7	NA	TGTGCCAGCAGCCCCTCGGAGTTAACAGGCTACGAGCAGTACTTC	CASSPSELTGYEQYF
TRBV28	13	NA	TRBJ2-7	once	TGTGCCAGCTTCCAAGGGGGGACCTACGAGCAGTACTTC	CASFQGGTYEQYF
TRBV27	16	NA	TRBJ2-7	NA	TGTGCCAGCAGTTTACAGGTCGGCGGCTACTCCTACGAGCAGTACTTC	CASSLQVGGYSYEQYF
TRBV27	17	NA	TRBJ1-2	once	TGTGCCAGCAGTTTACGACCGTGGACCGAAGCTAACTATGGCTACACCTTC	CASSLRPWTEANYGYTF
TRBV30	14	NA	TRBJ1-5	NA	TGTGCCTGGAGTGAGGGATATGGCAATCAGCCCCAGCATTTT	CAWSEGYGNQPQHF
TRBV29-1	14	NA	TRBJ1-1	NA	TGCAGCGTTGTGGGCACCCTAAGGGATTCTGAAGCTTTCTTT	CSVVGTLRDSEAFF
TRBV27	15	NA	TRBJ2-7	NA	TGTGCCAGCAGTACCCACAGGGTCTCCCTCAGGGAGCAGTACTTC	CASSTHRVSLREQYF
TRBV28	16	TRBD2	TRBJ2-7	NA	TGTGCCAGCAGTCTCATAGGGGAGGGGCTAGCGGGCGAGCAGTACTTC	CASSLIGEGLAGEQYF
TRBV28	13	NA	TRBJ2-7	NA	TGTGCCAGCACCCAGAGGGGTGGCGACGAGCAGTACTTC	CASTQRGGDEQYF
TRBV7-8	14	TRBD1	TRBJ1-2	once	TGTGCCAGCAGCTTCGCGGGGACAGCTTATGGCTACACCTTC	CASSFAGTAYGYTF
TRBV28	14	NA	TRBJ1-4	NA	TGTGCCAGCAGCCCCCTCGGGGATGATGAAAAACTGTTTTTT	CASSPLGDDEKLFF
TRBV11-3	17	TRBD2	TRBJ2-3	NA	TGTGCCAGCAGTTTTACCAACCAGCGGGAGGGCCCTGATACGCAGTATTTT	CASSFTNQREGPDTQYF
TRBV9	15	TRBD1	TRBJ1-4	once	TGTGCCAGCAGCGCTCCGACAGGGCCAAATGAAAAACTGTTTTTT	CASSAPTGPNEKLFF
TRBV14	15	TRBD1	TRBJ1-1	NA	TGTGCCAGCAGCCCCGACAGGGGCCCATACACTGAAGCTTTCTTT	CASSPDRGPYTEAFF
TRBV6-1	14	NA	TRBJ2-7	NA	TGTGCCAGCAGTGAAGGGGTCAGTTCCTACGAGCAGTACTTC	CASSEGVSSYEQYF
TRBV7-2	16	TRBD1	TRBJ1-1	NA	TGTGCCAGCAGGACCAGACAGGGGTCCATGAACACTGAAGCTTTCTTT	CASRTRQGSMNTEAFF
TRBV9	16	TRBD1	TRBJ1-4	NA	TGTGCCAGCAGCGCGTCTACAGGGGCAACTAATGAAAAACTGTTTTTT	CASSASTGATNEKLFF
TRBV25-1	17	TRBD2	TRBJ2-2	NA	TGTGCCAGCAGTGGGACTAGCGGGAGCCCATTCCCCGGGGAGCTGTTTTTT	CASSGTSGSPFPGELFF
TRBV27	16	TRBD2	TRBJ2-1	NA	TGTGCCAGCAGTTTAAGTCTAGCTAGCGGTTACAATGAGCAGTTCTTC	CASSLSLASGYNEQFF
TRBV7-8	15	NA	TRBJ1-6	NA	TGTGCCAGCAGCCCTTGGCCAGGGAGCATTTCACCCCTCCACTTT	CASSPWPGSISPLHF
TRBV27	15	NA	TRBJ2-3	once	TGTGCCAGCAACTCCGGAGGGGGGAGCGGGGATACGCAGTATTTT	CASNSGGGSGDTQYF
TRBV27	11	NA	TRBJ2-7	NA	TGTGCCAGTACTCAGGGGTACGAGCAGTACTTC	CASTQGYEQYF
TRBV28	13	NA	TRBJ2-3	NA	TGTGCCAGCAGTTTTATTCCCACAGATACGCAGTATTTT	CASSFIPTDTQYF
TRBV19	13	NA	TRBJ2-2	NA	TGTGCCAGTAGAGAAAGGGGAACCGGGGAGCTGTTTTTT	CASRERGTGELFF
TRBV6-5	12	NA	TRBJ2-7	NA	TGTGCCAGCAGTTACGGGGGAAACGAGCAGTACTTC	CASSYGGNEQYF
TRBV10-3	14	TRBD1	TRBJ1-1	NA	TGTGCCATCAGTGAAGGGACAGTGAACACTGAAGCTTTCTTT	CAISEGTVNTEAFF
TRBV7-9	15	NA	TRBJ2-1	NA	TGTGCCAGCAGCTTAGGTGGGACGGGTAAGAATGAGCAGTTCTTC	CASSLGGTGKNEQFF
TRBV30	11	NA	TRBJ1-2	NA	TGTGCCTGGAAGTCCCGAGGGGGCTACACCTTC	CAWKSRGGYTF